Below, 5 T cell receptor beta chains from the same sample are listed, as sequenced in a study of T cells in Graves' hyperthyroidism and ophthalmopathy. Amplified TCR beta CDR3 regions came from RNA transcripts. HTBI primers were used for first-round RT-PCR of the TCR CDR3. TCRdb reprocessed the multiplex PCR reads with MiXCR, giving one entry per CDR3 protein. The sample holds roughly 160,000 distinct CDR3 sequences, about 9% seen once. Source material: blood. These receptors were obtained from a woman in her late teens or twenties with Graves' hyperthyroidism that later progressed to Graves' ophthalmopathy.

This clonotype was detected many times. This rearrangement joins TRBV28 to TRBJ1-6; D is undetermined. Germline V gene lookup returns CDR1 MDHEN and CDR2 SYDVKM. The ends were cut back, 9 bases at V and 7 bases at J, with 16 bases in the middle. The CDR3 loop spans 14 amino acids. The CDR3 nucleotides read TGTGCCAGTACGGTACAGCCTCGGAATTCACCCCTCCACTTT. Protein product: CASTVQPRNSPLHF.

This clonotype came up a few times. The chain joins TRBV6-1 to TRBJ2-1; 12 positions match TRBD2. Germline values: CDR1 MNHNS, CDR2 SASEGT. The ends lost 7 bases at V and 9 bases at J; junction bases unmatched: 13. The CDR3 totals 16 residues. The CDR3 DNA reads as TGTGCCAGCAACGGACTAGCGGGGCGGGGTACTGGTGAGCAGTTCTTC. This sequence encodes CASNGLAGRGTGEQFF.

Many counts were recorded for this clonotype. The junction and the germline gene differ at one end; a read error may be behind it. The chain uses TRBV2 and TRBJ1-1; D is uncertain. The CDR3 spans 17 residues. Germline V gene lookup returns CDR1 SNHLY and CDR2 FYNNEI. The CDR3 DNA reads TGTGCCAGAAGTGAAGAAGGTAGAAGGCGGATGAACACTGAAGCTTTCTTT. This sequence encodes CARSEEGRRRMNTEAFF.

This clonotype was detected many times. The chain is built from TRBV28 and TRBJ2-3, with TRBD1 as a possible D gene (5 bases). The CDR3 runs to 17 residues. From germline, CDR1 is MDHEN and CDR2 SYDVKM. V dropped 1 base and J dropped 4 bases, with 18 bases sitting between them. CDR3 DNA: TGTGCCAGCAGTTTATATCCGTGGCAGGGTAGGCCAGATACGCAGTATTTT. Translation gives CASSLYPWQGRPDTQYF.

In its sample, this clonotype was seen many times. V usage is TRBV24-1 and J usage is TRBJ2-3; no clear D. This CDR3 region has 13 residues. The germline V gene encodes CDR1 KGHDR and CDR2 SFDVKD. With 8 bases removed from V and 0 bases from J, the gap between germline ends came to 8 bases. The DNA for the CDR3 is TGTGCCACCAATCAGTTTAGCACAGATACGCAGTATTTT. It yields the protein CATNQFSTDTQYF.